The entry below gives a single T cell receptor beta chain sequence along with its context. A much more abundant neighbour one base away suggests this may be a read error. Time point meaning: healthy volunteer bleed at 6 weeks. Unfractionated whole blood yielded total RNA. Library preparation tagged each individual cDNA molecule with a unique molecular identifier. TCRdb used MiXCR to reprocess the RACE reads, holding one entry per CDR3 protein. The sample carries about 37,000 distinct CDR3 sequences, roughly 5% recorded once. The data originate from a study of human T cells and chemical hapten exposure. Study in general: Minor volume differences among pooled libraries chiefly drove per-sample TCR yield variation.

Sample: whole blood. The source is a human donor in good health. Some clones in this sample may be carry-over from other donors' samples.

CDR3 loop: CASSFRRTGVGLSGNTIYF. The CDR3 DNA sequence: TGTGCCAGCAGTTTTAGAAGGACAGGGGTCGGCCTCTCTGGAAACACCATATATTTT. V and J are TRBV6-5 and TRBJ1-3, with 9 positions matching TRBD1. The length of the CDR3 is 19 residues. CDR1 is MNHEY and CDR2 is SVGAGI in the germline V gene. V dropped 4 bases and J dropped 0; count of bases not matched to a gene: 13.